The clone carrying this T cell receptor (beta chain) has just a few counts. The same CDR3 also results from other DNA sequences found in this sample. How the authors handled the data: Estimation of nucleated cell counts relied on the amplification of reference gene primers. Only in-frame clones appear in the TCRdb table, and some are missing; sequencing was by immunoSEQ multiplex PCR. V, J and clone size derive from that table, while D and trimming were established from the DNA sequence. The sample contains about 190,000 clones, more than 75% of which appear only once. The data stem from a study of blood T cell repertoires in COVID-19. Study as a whole: PBMCs, B-cell-depleted T cells, or T cells were the source of the cDNA or gDNA that made up the material.

V lost 0 bases to trimming and J lost 2 bases, with 9 bases between them. The CDR3 extends over 15 amino acids. Germline lookup yields CDR1 SGHRS and CDR2 YFSETQ. Enrolled through a virtual design, the participants were between roughly 18 and 100 years of age and came from 24 US areas. The sequencing input was PBMCs or T cells enriched from blood (not recorded which). This sequence originates from a woman aged 50 to 60 with acute COVID-19. The V call is TRBV5-1, the J call TRBJ1-5, with D possibly being TRBD1 (6 bases). The CDR3 bases are TGCGCCAGCAGCTTGGAGGGGGTGGGCAATCAGCCCCAGCATTTT. Protein: CASSLEGVGNQPQHF. The full variable domain, with the rest looked up from reference TRBV5-1 and TRBJ1-5, is KAGVTQTPRYLIKTRGQQVTLSCSPISGHRSVSWYQQTPGQGLQFLFEYFSETQRNKGNFPGRFSGRQFSNSRSEMNVSTLELGDSALYLCASSLEGVGNQPQHFGDGTRLSIL.